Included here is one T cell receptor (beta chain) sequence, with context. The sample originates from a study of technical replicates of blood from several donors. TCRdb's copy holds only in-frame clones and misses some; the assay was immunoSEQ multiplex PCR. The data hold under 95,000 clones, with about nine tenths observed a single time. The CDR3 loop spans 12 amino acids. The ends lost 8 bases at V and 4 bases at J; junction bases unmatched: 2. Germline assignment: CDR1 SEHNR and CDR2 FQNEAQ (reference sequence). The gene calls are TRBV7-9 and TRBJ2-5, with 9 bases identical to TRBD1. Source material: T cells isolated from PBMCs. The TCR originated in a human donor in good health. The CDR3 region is CASETGGETQYF. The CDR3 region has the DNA TGTGCCAGCGAGACAGGGGGAGAGACCCAGTACTTC.